This T cell receptor beta chain was observed in a study of identical twins. TCRdb reprocessed the 5' RACE reads via MiXCR and lists one record per CDR3 protein. Of approximately 230,000 distinct CDR3 sequences in the sample, roughly 7.1% were seen once. Germline V gene sequence: CDR1 SEHNR, CDR2 FQNEAQ (reference sequence). CDR3 size: 14 residues. V was cut by 1 base and J by 4 bases, with 9 bases left in between. A further study also used this sample, focusing on T cells expressing NK-cell markers. That source notes: It was from sorted CD3+CD56+NKG2C+, CD3+CD56+NKG2C- and CD3+CD56-NKG2C+ T cells that TCR beta repertoires came. One of eight sequenced donors was HCMV-seronegative; the other seven were seropositive. Among CD8+ T cells from six donors, dominant NKG2C+ clonotypes accounted for roughly 1.0-7.0%.

The chain has TRBV7-9 and TRBJ2-3; unclear D gene. The TCR originated in a woman under 30 in good health. Specimen: CD8+ T cells sorted from blood. CDR3 DNA sequence: TGTGCCAGCAGCTTAGAGTACGCCGCAGATACGCAGTATTTT. Translating it yields CASSLEYAADTQYF.